Listed here are 23 T cell receptor beta chains from one sample, sequenced in a study of shared clonotypes between healthy human individuals. TCRdb keeps only in-frame clones here, not all; method: immunoSEQ multiplex PCR. The sample has about 710,000 clones, 73% seen once. Sequencing used memory CD4+ T cells sorted from blood. This sample's subset: CD45RA-negative fraction. The receptors stem from a woman in her twenties or thirties in good health.

The chain has TRBV6-6 and TRBJ2-5, with D hard to call. V lost 6 bases, J lost 4 bases, and 9 bases lay in between. The CDR3 has 12 amino acids. Germline CDR1 and CDR2: MNHNY and SVGAGI (reference sequence). In DNA form, the CDR3 reads TGTGCCAGCAGCCCACCGGGAGAGACCCAGTACTTC. Its translation is CASSPPGETQYF.

The CDR3 loop is CASSLPQAAKNIQYF. In DNA form, the CDR3 reads TGTGCCAGCAGTTTACCACAGGCAGCCAAAAACATTCAGTACTTC. V and J are TRBV28 and TRBJ2-4; TRBD1 might be the D (5 bases). Germline V gene sequence: CDR1 MDHEN, CDR2 SYDVKM. V shed 2 bases and J shed 0 bases, with 8 bases lying between them. CDR3 length equals 15 residues.

Only a few counts were recorded for this clone. The rearrangement uses TRBV28 and TRBJ2-7, with 14 bases that match TRBD2. The ends lost 5 bases at V and 3 bases at J; junction bases unmatched: 12. CDR1 is MDHEN, CDR2 SYDVKM, per germline. The CDR3 loop spans 18 amino acids. As DNA, the CDR3 is TGTGCCAGCAGTCCCCTGGGACTAGCGGGAGCGGGGGTCTACGAGCAGTACTTC. Translation: CASSPLGLAGAGVYEQYF.

This clone was seen ten or more times. The chain is built from TRBV5-1 and TRBJ1-4; tentative D call: TRBD1 (6 bases). V gave up 6 bases and J gave up 8 bases, with 20 bases separating them. The CDR3 loop spans 15 amino acids. Germline V lookup: CDR1 SGHRS, CDR2 YFSETQ. The CDR3 DNA sequence: TGCGCCAGCACCCCGTCGGGGGGGCGAGGAGAAAAACTGTTTTTT. Encoded protein: CASTPSGGRGEKLFF.

The V call is TRBV2, the J call TRBJ2-5; D may be TRBD1 (6 bases). Deletions cut 7 bases from V and 3 bases from J, with 12 bases between. CDR1 is SNHLY and CDR2 is FYNNEI in the germline V gene. This CDR3 comprises 13 residues. The CDR3 bases are TGTGCCAGCAACGGACAGCCCGAAGAGACCCAGTACTTC. Residues: CASNGQPEETQYF.

The J gene is TRBJ1-5, the V gene TRBV19, with a weak D call TRBD1 (6 bases). In germline, CDR1 is LNHDA, CDR2 SQIVND (reference sequence). The CDR3 sequence is 16 residues long. The ends were cut back, 6 bases at V and 7 bases at J, with 22 bases in the middle. The CDR3 DNA sequence: TGTGCCAGTAGGCCCATCGGGAGGGGGGCTCGCCAGCCCCAGCATTTT. Residues: CASRPIGRGARQPQHF. Supplemented by reference TRBV19 and TRBJ1-5, the full variable domain reads DGGITQSPKYLFRKEGQNVTLSCEQNLNHDAMYWYRQDPGQGLRLIYYSQIVNDFQKGDIAEGYSVSREKKESFPLTVTSAQKNPTAFYLCASRPIGRGARQPQHFGDGTRLSIL.

This clone was counted only a few times. The chain couples TRBV4-2 to TRBJ2-5; TRBD2 matches at 10 bases. CDR3 length: 16 residues. The trim removed 0 bases at V and 2 bases at J, leaving 3 bases unmatched. The V gene's germline CDR1 is LGHNA and CDR2 YNFKEQ. The CDR3 reads CASSQDSGRYQETQYF. In nucleotides, the CDR3 is TGTGCCAGCAGCCAAGATAGCGGGAGGTATCAAGAGACCCAGTACTTC.

Comment on this clone: This same CDR3 is encoded by further DNA sequences in the sample. The rearrangement joins TRBV30 to TRBJ1-5; D is unclear. The CDR3 runs to 13 residues. Per germline, CDR1 GTSNPN and CDR2 SVGIG (reference sequence). V lost 2 bases, J lost 3 bases, and 8 bases lay in between. The CDR3 loop reads CAWSPGANQPQHF. In nucleotides, the CDR3 is TGTGCCTGGAGTCCAGGAGCCAATCAGCCCCAGCATTTT.

This chain joins TRBV19 and TRBJ2-1; 10 bases are shared with TRBD2. Germline V gives CDR1 LNHDA, CDR2 SQIVND (reference sequence). The ends lost 5 bases at V and 5 bases at J; junction bases unmatched: 15. The CDR3 is made up of 18 amino acids. CDR3 sequence reads: CASSLRLSTSGLNNEQFF. The DNA of the CDR3 is TGTGCCAGTAGTCTACGACTCTCGACTAGCGGGCTTAACAATGAGCAGTTCTTC.

The J gene is TRBJ1-2, the V gene TRBV28; possible D gene TRBD1, 5 bases. This CDR3 has 16 amino acids. V was cut by 5 bases and J by 6 bases, with 22 bases left in between. Per the germline V gene, CDR1 is MDHEN and CDR2 is SYDVKM. CDR3 sequence: CASSIPLRGSKDGYTF. In DNA form, the CDR3 reads TGTGCCAGCAGTATACCCCTTCGGGGGAGCAAAGATGGCTACACCTTC.

J is TRBJ2-5 and V is TRBV11-3; 9 bases fit TRBD2. Germline V lookup: CDR1 SGHNT, CDR2 YENEEA. The CDR3 spans 13 residues. The J segment lost 8 bases and the V segment lost 5 bases, leaving 6 bases of the junction unmatched. CDR3 region: CASSRLAVETQYF. The CDR3 DNA reads as TGTGCCAGCAGCCGACTAGCGGTAGAAACCCAGTACTTC.

This clone has a single count. The chain recombines TRBV4-1 with TRBJ2-1; maybe TRBD1 (6 bases). The CDR3 has 15 residues. Germline assignment: CDR1 MGHRA and CDR2 YSYEKL. V was cut by 0 bases and J by 4 bases, with 10 bases left in between. The CDR3 sequence: CASSQDRTVYNEQFF. For the CDR3, the DNA is TGCGCCAGCAGCCAAGATCGGACAGTTTACAATGAGCAGTTCTTC.

The V and J genes are TRBV19 and TRBJ1-2; 7 bases are shared with TRBD1. V was pared by 7 bases and J by 2 bases, with 7 bases of the junction left unmatched. The CDR3 has 14 residues. The germline V gene encodes CDR1 LNHDA and CDR2 SQIVND (reference sequence). This CDR3 reads CASTEDRANYGYTF. In DNA, the CDR3 is TGTGCCAGTACCGAAGACAGGGCGAACTATGGCTACACCTTC.

This clone was seen once. The CDR3 loop reads CASHHPGLAGAAGEQYF. The CDR3, as DNA: TGTGCCAGTCATCATCCGGGACTAGCGGGCGCTGCGGGCGAGCAGTACTTC. V usage is TRBV28 and J usage is TRBJ2-7; 12 bases map to TRBD2. Per germline, CDR1 MDHEN and CDR2 SYDVKM. The CDR3 runs 17 residues. With V trimmed by 9 bases and J by 6 bases, 18 bases remained unmatched.

Notes on this clone: A far larger clone is just one base off, so this is likely a read error. Other nucleotide sequences from this sample produce the same CDR3. The chain joins TRBV2 to TRBJ1-5, with D tentatively TRBD1 (6 bases). Between the trimmed V and J ends, which lost 3 bases and 2 bases, there was a span of 8 bases. Germline loops: CDR1 SNHLY, CDR2 FYNNEI. The CDR3 sequence is 14 residues long. CDR3 DNA sequence: TGTGCCAGCAGTGACAGGGGAGGCAATCAGCCCCAGCATTTT. Encoded protein: CASSDRGGNQPQHF.

The V call is TRBV2, the J call TRBJ2-2, with 7 nucleotides matching TRBD1. The CDR3 is 14 residues long. The trim removed 6 bases at V and 3 bases at J, leaving 4 bases unmatched. Germline V gives CDR1 SNHLY, CDR2 FYNNEI. CDR3 coding DNA: TGTGCCAGCAGAGAGGACAGGTACACCGGGGAGCTGTTTTTT. This gives the protein CASREDRYTGELFF.

V usage is TRBV5-1 and J usage is TRBJ1-2; 8 bases agree with TRBD1. Germline CDR1 is SGHRS and CDR2 is YFSETQ. The J segment lost 1 base and the V segment lost 6 bases, leaving 8 bases of the junction unmatched. The CDR3 runs to 15 residues. In DNA form, the CDR3 reads TGCGCCAGCAACCCGGGACAGGAGCTTAACTATGGCTACACCTTC. This encodes CASNPGQELNYGYTF.

The chain carries TRBV21-1 and TRBJ1-2; the table gives TRBD1 as D, unverified against the DNA. TRBV21-1 is a pseudogene segment. This CDR3 is 19 amino acids long. Here the CDR3 DNA reads TGTGCCAGCAGCAAAGGCGGACTTTGGCAGGGGTCGGGTAACTATGGCTACACCTTC. Residues: CASSKGGLWQGSGNYGYTF.

To note about this clone: An end of the junction differs from the germline gene, which may be a read error. In nucleotides, the CDR3 is TGTGCGAGTAGCGGGAGGGCCAGGTATTATGAGCAGTTCTTC. Amino acids: CASSGRARYYEQFF. The genes are TRBV19 and TRBJ2-1, with 11 positions matching TRBD2. This CDR3 comprises 14 residues. Germline CDR1 LNHDA, CDR2 SQIVND (reference sequence).

This clone was seen many times. The chain employs TRBV29-1 and TRBJ2-2; possibly TRBD2 for D (5 bases). The CDR3 is made up of 13 amino acids. Germline V CDR1 and CDR2: SQVTM, ANQGSEA. V lost 6 bases and J 5 bases, leaving 13 bases between the germline ends. The CDR3 sequence is CSVFGDVTGELFF. CDR3 sequence (DNA): TGCAGCGTCTTCGGGGATGTTACCGGGGAGCTGTTTTTT.

This chain uses TRBV6-6 with TRBJ2-7; no reliable D call. The CDR3 loop spans 12 amino acids. V lost 2 bases to trimming and J lost 12 bases, with 14 bases between them. From germline, CDR1 is MNHNY and CDR2 SVGAGI (reference sequence). CDR3 region: CASSYTSSVTYF. The CDR3 DNA follows: TGTGCCAGCAGTTACACCTCCAGTGTGACGTACTTC.

The chain links TRBV5-1 to TRBJ2-2, with D possibly being TRBD2 (5 bases). The germline V gene encodes CDR1 SGHRS and CDR2 YFSETQ. V lost 5 bases to trimming and J lost 2 bases, with 16 bases between them. The CDR3 totals 16 residues. CDR3 bases: TGCGCCAGCAGGGAATGGGTGGGGAGCAACACCGGGGAGCTGTTTTTT. Amino acids: CASREWVGSNTGELFF.

V and J are TRBV7-8 and TRBJ2-5; no clear D. The CDR3 runs 13 residues. Germline V gene lookup returns CDR1 SGHVS and CDR2 FQNEAQ. Between the trimmed V and J ends, which lost 11 bases and 2 bases, there was a span of 15 bases. The CDR3 DNA reads as TGTGCCTCCCTGGGTGGGTGGCAAGAGACCCAGTACTTC. Residues: CASLGGWQETQYF.